Presented here are 27 T cell receptor beta chains from one specimen sequenced in a study of beta chain features in type 1 diabetes. Expressed TCRB transcripts were sequenced because the isolated RNA had all been reverse transcribed beforehand. Only in-frame clones appear in the TCRdb table, and some are missing; sequencing was by immunoSEQ multiplex PCR. The sample includes almost 350,000 clones, around 8% of them seen just once. Source material: central memory CD4+ T cells from blood. These TCRs come from a young woman in good health.

The chain combines TRBV7-6 with TRBJ2-7; 7 nucleotides match TRBD2. Per the germline V gene, CDR1 is SGHVS and CDR2 is FNYEAQ. The junction had 6 bases not matched to a gene; V was cut back by 1 base and J by 3 bases. This CDR3 comprises 15 residues. CDR3 in amino acids: CASSLGSGRGYEQYF. The CDR3 DNA sequence: TGTGCCAGCAGCTTAGGTAGTGGGAGGGGCTACGAGCAGTACTTC.

This clone showed up just a few times. V is TRBV6-5 and J is TRBJ2-1; unclear D gene. Germline CDR1 is MNHEY and CDR2 is SVGAGI. The V end was cut by 0 bases, the J end by 6 bases, with 9 bases between. The CDR3 extends over 14 amino acids. The CDR3 nucleotides are TGTGCCAGCAGTTACTCGAGGATCGGCAATGAGCAGTTCTTC. This encodes CASSYSRIGNEQFF.

This clone was found a few times. The J gene is TRBJ2-5, the V gene TRBV18, with 10 bases aligning to TRBD1. This CDR3 has 15 amino acids. The germline V gene has CDR1 KGHSH and CDR2 LQKENI. V was clipped by 3 bases and J by 1 base; unmatched bases: 2. In nucleotides, the CDR3 is TGTGCCAGCTCACCCGGGACAGGGGTCCAAGAGACCCAGTACTTC. The encoded protein is CASSPGTGVQETQYF.

The chain's CDR3 is CASSSTVFLAKNIQYF. The CDR3 region has the DNA TGTGCCAGCAGCTCGACCGTCTTTCTAGCCAAAAACATTCAGTACTTC. The chain combines TRBV7-9 with TRBJ2-4; D gene ambiguous. Germline CDR1 reads SEHNR; CDR2 reads FQNEAQ (reference sequence). The V end lost 4 bases, the J end lost 0 bases, and 13 bases lay between the germline ends. The CDR3 sequence is 16 residues long. Variable domain in full (rest from reference TRBV7-9 and TRBJ2-4): DTGVSQNPRHKITKRGQNVTFRCDPISEHNRLYWYRQTLGQGPEFLTYFQNEAQLEKSRLLSDRFSAERPKGSFSTLEIQRTEQGDSAMYLCASSSTVFLAKNIQYFGAGTRLSVL.

This clone was found a few times. J is TRBJ2-1 and V is TRBV18; D remains ambiguous. CDR3 length equals 16 residues. Germline V CDR1 and CDR2: KGHSH, LQKENI. Trimming shortened V by 4 bases and J by 1 base, and 14 bases separated the two germline ends. Here the CDR3 DNA reads TGTGCCAGCTCACTCCAGAGGACCTTATCCTACAATGAGCAGTTCTTC. Translation gives CASSLQRTLSYNEQFF.

This clone occurred a few times. The J gene is TRBJ2-3, the V gene TRBV28; the D gene could be TRBD1 or TRBD2 (5 bases each). Germline CDR1 MDHEN, CDR2 SYDVKM. Trimming cost V 2 bases and J 3 bases, with 9 bases left between them. The CDR3 contains 14 residues. CDR3 DNA sequence: TGTGCCAGCAGTTTAGGGGGATTTACAGATACGCAGTATTTT. The encoded protein is CASSLGGFTDTQYF.

The rearrangement uses TRBV6-6 and TRBJ2-7, with D possibly matching TRBD1 (6 bases). Germline V lookup: CDR1 MNHNY, CDR2 SVGAGI (reference sequence). The V end lost 5 bases, the J end lost 1 base, and 15 bases lay between the germline ends. This CDR3 is built from 15 residues. CDR3 DNA sequence: TGTGCCAGCAGTGCCGACGGACAGAGGTCCTACGAGCAGTACTTC. Its translation is CASSADGQRSYEQYF.

This clone was detected a few times. The junction shows a germline mismatch at one end, possibly a read error. The rearrangement joins TRBV4-1 to TRBJ2-3, with D perhaps TRBD1 or TRBD2 (5 bases each). The germline CDR1 and CDR2 sequences are MGHRA and YSYEKL. The CDR3 has 13 amino acids. This CDR3 is CAISQGEADTQYF. In nucleotides, the CDR3 is TGCGCCATCAGCCAGGGAGAGGCGGATACGCAGTATTTT.

A note on this clone: Other DNA sequences within the sample encode an identical CDR3. V and J are TRBV29-1 and TRBJ1-5; 7 bases map to TRBD1. CDR1 SQVTM and CDR2 ANQGSEA come from the germline V gene. CDR3 length: 12 amino acids. Losses at the gene ends were 6 bases for V and 7 bases for J; bases not matched to a gene: 6. The CDR3 sequence: CSVADRDQPQHF. CDR3 DNA: TGCAGCGTAGCAGACAGGGACCAGCCCCAGCATTTT.

CDR3 residues: CASSRGEGLTQYF. In DNA form, the CDR3 reads TGTGCCAGCAGCCGTGGGGAGGGCCTCACGCAGTATTTT. The V call is TRBV7-2, the J call TRBJ2-3, with 7 nucleotides matching TRBD2. The length of the CDR3 is 13 residues. CDR1 and CDR2 from the germline V gene are SGHTA and FQGNSA. V was clipped by 5 bases and J by 9 bases; unmatched bases: 8.

The chain's CDR3 is CASSLNWLNEQFF. CDR3 in DNA: TGTGCCAGCAGCTTAAATTGGCTGAATGAGCAGTTCTTC. The chain employs TRBV7-2 and TRBJ2-1; D not certain. V lost 2 bases and J lost 7, with 9 bases in between. CDR3 size: 13 residues. CDR1 is SGHTA, CDR2 FQGNSA, per germline.

This clone was counted only a few times. This chain links TRBV2 with TRBJ1-3, with D possibly being TRBD1 (5 bases). Germline CDR1 reads SNHLY; CDR2 reads FYNNEI. The length of the CDR3 is 16 residues. V was cut by 0 bases and J by 2 bases, with 11 bases left in between. In DNA form, the CDR3 reads TGTGCCAGCAGTGAAGCTATTATGACAGCTGGAAACACCATATATTTT. Its protein is CASSEAIMTAGNTIYF.

As regards this clone: Different DNA sequences within this sample yield the same CDR3. The V gene is TRBV27, the J gene TRBJ1-5; D possibly corresponds to TRBD1 (5 bases). Germline V gene lookup returns CDR1 MNHEY and CDR2 SMNVEV (reference sequence). Trimming removed 8 bases at V and 7 bases at J, with 12 bases between. The CDR3 has 12 amino acids. CDR3 nucleotides: TGTGCCAGCCGGGTATGGGGGCAGCCCCAGCATTTT. The encoded protein is CASRVWGQPQHF.

V usage is TRBV28 and J usage is TRBJ1-2; D ambiguous. Trimming took off 4 bases at V and 10 bases at J, with 13 bases between the two ends. This CDR3 has 12 amino acids. The germline V gene has CDR1 MDHEN and CDR2 SYDVKM. The CDR3 DNA follows: TGTGCCAGCAGTTCAGAATGGGCAGTCTACACCTTC. This sequence encodes CASSSEWAVYTF.

With respect to this clone: The same CDR3 arises from other DNA sequences in this sample as well. The chain recombines TRBV6-5 with TRBJ2-2; D may be TRBD1 (6 bases). This CDR3 region has 15 residues. With 5 bases removed from V and 1 base from J, the gap between germline ends came to 11 bases. From germline, CDR1 is MNHEY and CDR2 SVGAGI. The CDR3 loop reads CASSKPGQNTGELFF. The CDR3 coding sequence is TGTGCCAGCAGTAAGCCGGGACAGAACACCGGGGAGCTGTTTTTT.

This clone was found many times. The V gene is TRBV7-2, the J gene TRBJ2-5, with D possibly being TRBD1 (6 bases). With 5 bases removed from V and 2 bases from J, the gap between germline ends came to 9 bases. This CDR3 has 13 amino acids. From germline, CDR1 is SGHTA and CDR2 FQGNSA. The CDR3, as DNA: TGTGCCAGCAGCGTTGACAGGCAAGAGACCCAGTACTTC. Translated: CASSVDRQETQYF.

The J gene is TRBJ1-1, the V gene TRBV29-1; 10 bases map to TRBD1. In germline, CDR1 is SQVTM, CDR2 ANQGSEA. Trimming at V came to 6 bases and at J to 2 bases, leaving 6 bases not matched to a gene. The CDR3 length is 14 residues. The CDR3 DNA reads TGCAGCGTAGACAGGGGGCTTGGAAACACTGAAGCTTTCTTT. This sequence encodes CSVDRGLGNTEAFF.

The chain uses TRBV7-6 and TRBJ2-5, with D hard to call. With 5 bases removed from V and 5 bases from J, the gap between germline ends came to 9 bases. Germline V gene sequence: CDR1 SGHVS, CDR2 FNYEAQ. This CDR3 region has 12 residues. CDR3 coding DNA: TGTGCCAGCAGCGCCGGCAGTGAGACCCAGTACTTC. Protein sequence: CASSAGSETQYF.

This clone was observed a handful of times. This chain connects TRBV19 to TRBJ1-3; D is possibly TRBD1 (5 bases). This CDR3 contains 15 residues. Germline assignment: CDR1 LNHDA and CDR2 SQIVND (reference sequence). V was cut by 4 bases and J by 0 bases, with 10 bases left in between. The CDR3 nucleotides read TGTGCCAGTAGTAAATCGGGACGCTCTGGAAACACCATATATTTT. This gives the protein CASSKSGRSGNTIYF.

The rearrangement joins TRBV4-3 to TRBJ1-2; the D is unclear. The V and J ends lost 1 base and 13 bases respectively, with 28 bases between them. From germline, CDR1 is LGHNA and CDR2 YSLEER. This CDR3 region has 17 residues. CDR3 DNA sequence: TGCGCCAGCAGCCAAGTAAGCTGGCCGGAGGGAGGAGTCTCCCTCACCTTC. Residues: CASSQVSWPEGGVSLTF.

This clone has more than one count but fewer than ten. This sequence joins TRBV2 and TRBJ2-5; D remains unclear. Trimming pared 8 bases from V and 5 bases from J, leaving 18 bases between. The length of the CDR3 is 14 residues. CDR1 is SNHLY and CDR2 is FYNNEI in the germline V gene. CDR3 region: CASFPTTMWETQYF. CDR3 in DNA: TGTGCCAGCTTCCCGACAACAATGTGGGAGACCCAGTACTTC.

The sample holds a few counts of this clone. This sample also contains other DNA sequences that code for the same CDR3. V usage is TRBV7-9 and J usage is TRBJ2-7; perhaps TRBD1 as D (5 bases). There are 16 residues in the CDR3. Germline CDR1 and CDR2: SEHNR and FQNEAQ (reference sequence). Trimming took off 5 bases at V and 0 bases at J, with 17 bases between the two ends. The CDR3 sequence: CASSLGWGKSSYEQYF. CDR3 nucleotides: TGTGCCAGCAGCCTCGGTTGGGGCAAGAGCTCCTACGAGCAGTACTTC.

This clone occurred a few times. The chain carries TRBV11-2 and TRBJ2-2; D ambiguous. Trimming took 2 bases from V and 0 from J, leaving 10 bases between them. The CDR3 is made up of 16 amino acids. Germline V gene data show CDR1 as SGHAT and CDR2 as FQNNGV. CDR3 amino acids: CASSLSGGPNTGELFF. In nucleotides, the CDR3 is TGTGCCAGCAGCTTATCGGGCGGACCGAACACCGGGGAGCTGTTTTTT.

This clone was detected ten times or more. The chain has TRBV25-1 and TRBJ2-1; D not resolved. Germline loops: CDR1 MGHDK, CDR2 SYGVNS. V was cut by 4 bases and J by 0 bases, with 10 bases left in between. The CDR3 covers 15 residues. The CDR3 region has the DNA TGTGCCAGCAGTGTAGGCCAGAGCTCCTACAATGAGCAGTTCTTC. Protein sequence: CASSVGQSSYNEQFF.

This clone was recorded many times. The genes are TRBV28 and TRBJ2-6; D call uncertain. From germline, CDR1 is MDHEN and CDR2 SYDVKM. The CDR3 totals 14 residues. The V end lost 7 bases, the J end lost 0 bases, and 7 bases lay between the germline ends. CDR3 region: CASNGGSGANVLTF. CDR3 in DNA: TGTGCCAGCAACGGCGGCTCTGGGGCCAACGTCCTGACTTTC.

This clone was detected only a few times. The gene calls are TRBV6-1 and TRBJ2-1, with TRBD2 matching over 8 bases. The CDR3 covers 15 residues. Germline trimming cut 5 bases from V and 10 bases from J; bases unmatched to any gene: 13. Per the germline V gene, CDR1 is MNHNS and CDR2 is SASEGT. CDR3 loop: CASSSIGGLAEEQFF. The CDR3 DNA reads TGTGCCAGCAGTTCTATCGGAGGACTAGCAGAAGAGCAGTTCTTC.

This clone was observed at least ten times. V usage is TRBV10-3 and J usage is TRBJ2-1, with TRBD2 matching 7 bases. J was trimmed by 6 bases and V by 6 bases; bases with no gene match: 2. From germline, CDR1 is ENHRY and CDR2 SYGVKD. This CDR3 is built from 12 residues. The CDR3 region has the DNA TGTGCCATCAGAGCGGGACTCAATGAGCAGTTCTTC. As protein: CAIRAGLNEQFF.